The 6 T cell receptor beta chains reported below all come from one sample, sequenced in a study of T cells in tumors after PD-1 blockade. Specified time point: first of two post-therapy site-matched biopsies about 2 months apart. Some clones are missing from TCRdb's copy, which holds only in-frame ones; the method was immunoSEQ multiplex PCR. The sample gives fewer than 3,000 clones, 71% of which show up once; roughly 15% is in the top ten. The material sequenced was tumor tissue, taken after anti-PD-1 treatment. These receptors came from a human donor with basal cell carcinoma.

The V and J genes are TRBV4-1 and TRBJ2-3, with 16 bases that match TRBD2. V trimming: 0 bases; J trimming: 4 bases; junction bases outside the gene matches: 4. The CDR3 has 18 amino acids. Germline CDR1 is MGHRA and CDR2 is YSYEKL. As DNA, the CDR3 is TGCGCCAGCAGCCAAGAGGGGACTAGCGGGGGGGCCGCAGATACGCAGTATTTT. It translates to CASSQEGTSGGAADTQYF.

The chain employs TRBV19 and TRBJ2-5; D possibly corresponds to TRBD1 (6 bases). Germline assignment: CDR1 LNHDA and CDR2 SQIVND (reference sequence). The CDR3 spans 13 residues. The V end lost 4 bases, the J end lost 6 bases, and 12 bases lay between the germline ends. The DNA of the CDR3 is TGTGCCAGTAGTACCTCCGGGACAAAGACCCAGTACTTC. Translated: CASSTSGTKTQYF.

The V and J genes are TRBV6-5 and TRBJ2-7, with TRBD2 identical over 7 bases. This CDR3 comprises 15 residues. Germline assignment: CDR1 MNHEY and CDR2 SVGAGI. The trim removed 3 bases at V and 0 bases at J, leaving 5 bases unmatched. The CDR3 reads CASSYLRGSSYEQYF. The CDR3 coding sequence is TGTGCCAGCAGTTATTTGCGGGGGAGCTCCTACGAGCAGTACTTC.

This clone appeared a few times. The chain uses TRBV30 and TRBJ1-3, with D maybe TRBD1 (5 bases). The CDR3 is made up of 15 amino acids. Germline V lookup: CDR1 GTSNPN, CDR2 SVGIG (reference sequence). Trimming took off 3 bases at V and 0 bases at J, with 12 bases between the two ends. Here the CDR3 reads CAWSTGGGSGNTIYF. The CDR3 nucleotides read TGTGCCTGGAGCACCGGGGGGGGCTCTGGAAACACCATATATTTT.

This chain joins TRBV9 and TRBJ1-1, with 8 bases fitting TRBD1. V shed 2 bases, J shed 0 bases, and the junction held 6 bases outside the gene matches. Germline assignment: CDR1 SGDLS and CDR2 YYNGEE. CDR3 length: 16 amino acids. Written as DNA, the CDR3 is TGTGCCAGCAGCGTGGGGACAGGAATTATGAACACTGAAGCTTTCTTT. It encodes CASSVGTGIMNTEAFF.

This clone was seen more than once but under ten times. Distinct nucleotide sequences in the sample also encode this CDR3. V is TRBV5-1 and J is TRBJ2-3; the D gene could be TRBD1 or TRBD2 (5 bases each). The CDR3 is made up of 12 amino acids. With 2 bases removed from V and 6 bases from J, the gap between germline ends came to 7 bases. Germline-derived CDR1 and CDR2 are SGHRS and YFSETQ. DNA of the CDR3: TGCGCCAGCAGCTTATGGGGGGATACGCAGTATTTT. This translates into CASSLWGDTQYF.